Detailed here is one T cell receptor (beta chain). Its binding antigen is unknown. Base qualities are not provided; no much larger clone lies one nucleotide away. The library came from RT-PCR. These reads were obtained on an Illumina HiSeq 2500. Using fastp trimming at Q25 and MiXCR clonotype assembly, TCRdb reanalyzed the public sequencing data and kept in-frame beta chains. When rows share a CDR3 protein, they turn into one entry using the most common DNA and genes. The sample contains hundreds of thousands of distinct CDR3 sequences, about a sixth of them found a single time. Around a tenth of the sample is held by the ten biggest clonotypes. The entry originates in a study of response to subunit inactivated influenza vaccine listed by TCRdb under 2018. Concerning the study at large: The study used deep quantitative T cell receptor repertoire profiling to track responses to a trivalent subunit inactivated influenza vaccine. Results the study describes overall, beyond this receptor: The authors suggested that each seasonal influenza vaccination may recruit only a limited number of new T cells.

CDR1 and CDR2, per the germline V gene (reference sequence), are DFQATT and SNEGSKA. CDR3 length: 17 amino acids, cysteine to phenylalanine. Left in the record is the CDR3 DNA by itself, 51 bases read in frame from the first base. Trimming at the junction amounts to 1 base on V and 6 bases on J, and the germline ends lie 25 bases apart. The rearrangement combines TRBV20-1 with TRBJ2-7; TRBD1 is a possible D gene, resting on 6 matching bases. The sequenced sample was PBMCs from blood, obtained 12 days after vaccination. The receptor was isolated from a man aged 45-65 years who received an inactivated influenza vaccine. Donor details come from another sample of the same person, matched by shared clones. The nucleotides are TGCAGTGCTAGAGGAGAGAGGGGGTCCGGGCCCCGGGCCGAGCAGTACTTC. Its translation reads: CSARGERGSGPRAEQYF.